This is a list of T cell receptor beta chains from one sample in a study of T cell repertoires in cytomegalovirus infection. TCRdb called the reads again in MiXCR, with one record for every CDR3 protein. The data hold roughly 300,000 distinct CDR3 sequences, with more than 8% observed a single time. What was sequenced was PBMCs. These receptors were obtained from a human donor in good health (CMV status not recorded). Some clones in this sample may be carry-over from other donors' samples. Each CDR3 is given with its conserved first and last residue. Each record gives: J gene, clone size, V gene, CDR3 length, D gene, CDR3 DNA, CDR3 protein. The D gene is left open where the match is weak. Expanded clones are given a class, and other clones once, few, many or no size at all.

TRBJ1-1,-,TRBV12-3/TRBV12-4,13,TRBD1,TGTGCCAGCAGTGGGACAGCGAACACTGAAGCTTTCTTT,CASSGTANTEAFF
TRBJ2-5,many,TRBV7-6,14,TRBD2,TGTGCCAGCAGCCGAGCTTCCGGGGGGGAGACCCAGTACTTC,CASSRASGGETQYF
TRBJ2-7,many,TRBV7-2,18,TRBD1,TGTGCCAGCAGCTTAGCGCGAATGTTACAGGGGGCTGACTACGAGCAGTACTTC,CASSLARMLQGADYEQYF
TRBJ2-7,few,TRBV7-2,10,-,TGTGCCAGCACCAAATACGAGCAGTACTTC,CASTKYEQYF
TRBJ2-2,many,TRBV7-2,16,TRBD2,TGTGCCAGCAGCGTGGGACTAGCGCGCAACACCGGGGAGCTGTTTTTT,CASSVGLARNTGELFF
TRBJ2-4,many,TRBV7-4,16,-,TGTGCCAGCAGCTTCGGGGGGCAGGCCGACAAAAACATTCAGTACTTC,CASSFGGQADKNIQYF
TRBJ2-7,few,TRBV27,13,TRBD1,TGTGCCAGCAGTTTGACAGGGTTGAAAGAGCAGTACTTC,CASSLTGLKEQYF
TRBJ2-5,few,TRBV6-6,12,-,TGTGCCAGCAATCTCAGCCAAGAGACCCAGTACTTC,CASNLSQETQYF
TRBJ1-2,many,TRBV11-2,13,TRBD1,TGTGCCAGCAGCTCCGGACAGGGTAGAGGCTACACCTTC,CASSSGQGRGYTF
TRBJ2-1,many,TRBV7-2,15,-,TGTGCCAGCAGCTTATCCGGGGGCTGGGTCGATGAGCAGTTCTTC,CASSLSGGWVDEQFF
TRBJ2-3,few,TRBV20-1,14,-,TGCAGTGCCCCTACCCGGGGCGGCACAGATACGCAGTATTTT,CSAPTRGGTDTQYF
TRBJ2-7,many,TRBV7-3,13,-,TGTGCCAGCAGCTTAGGTGCCTCCTACGAGCAGTACTTC,CASSLGASYEQYF
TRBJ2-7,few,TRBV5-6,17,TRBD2,TGTGCCAGCAGCTTCTACCCGGGGACTAGCGGGATTTCCGAGCAGTACTTC,CASSFYPGTSGISEQYF
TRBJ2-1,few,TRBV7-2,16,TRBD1,TGTGCCAGCAGCTTAGTAATGGGGGACAGCTACAATGAGCAGTTCTTC,CASSLVMGDSYNEQFF
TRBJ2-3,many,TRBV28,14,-,TGTGCCAGCAGTTTCGTGGCGGGTACAGATACGCAGTATTTT,CASSFVAGTDTQYF
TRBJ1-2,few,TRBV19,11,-,TGTGCCACCCACAGGAGCAATGGCTACACCTTC,CATHRSNGYTF
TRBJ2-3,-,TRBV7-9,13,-,TGTGCCAGCAGCTTAGGGGAACCAGATACGCAGTATTTT,CASSLGEPDTQYF
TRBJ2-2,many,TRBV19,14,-,TGTGCCAGTATCGAACAGGTGAACACCGGGGAGCTGTTTTTT,CASIEQVNTGELFF
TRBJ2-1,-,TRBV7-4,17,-,TGTGCCAGCAGCCTACCGGGCCCCGGGGGGCGCCATAATGAGCAGTTCTTC,CASSLPGPGGRHNEQFF
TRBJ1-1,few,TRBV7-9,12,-,TGTGCCAGCAGCCTAACCATCTCGGTAGCTTTCTTT,CASSLTISVAFF
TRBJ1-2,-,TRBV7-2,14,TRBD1,TGTGCCAGCAGCCGGACAGGGGGTAGGGATGGCTACACCTTC,CASSRTGGRDGYTF
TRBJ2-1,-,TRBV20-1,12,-,TGCAGTGCTAGAGATTTGACCTTGGGGCAGTTCTTC,CSARDLTLGQFF
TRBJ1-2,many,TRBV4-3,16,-,TGCGCCAGCAGCCAAAATCTCGGAACAGAAAACTATGGCTACACCTTC,CASSQNLGTENYGYTF
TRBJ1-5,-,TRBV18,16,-,TGTGCCAGCTCACCTCCCTCGGGGGGTGGCAATCAGCCCCAGCATTTT,CASSPPSGGGNQPQHF
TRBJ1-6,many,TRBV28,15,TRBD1,TGTGCCAGCAGCTGGGACAGGAGTAAGTCCTCACCCCTCCACTTT,CASSWDRSKSSPLHF
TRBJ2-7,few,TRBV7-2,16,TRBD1,TGTGCCAGCAGCTTAAGAGTTGGGGGACAGTCCTACGAGCAGTACTTC,CASSLRVGGQSYEQYF
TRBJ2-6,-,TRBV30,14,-,TGTGCCTGGAGCAGGGGAACTGGGGCCAACGTCCTGACTTTC,CAWSRGTGANVLTF
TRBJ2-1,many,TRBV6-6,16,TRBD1,TGTGCCAGCAGTTACGGTAGGGGACAGGGTGGCAATGAGCAGTTCTTC,CASSYGRGQGGNEQFF
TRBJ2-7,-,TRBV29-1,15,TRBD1,TGCAGCGTTGGTCCGACAGGGGTTCCCTCCTACGAGCAGTACTTC,CSVGPTGVPSYEQYF
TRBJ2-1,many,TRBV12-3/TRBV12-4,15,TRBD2,TGTGCCAGCAGCGAGCGGGGGGGTACCTACAATGAGCAGTTCTTC,CASSERGGTYNEQFF
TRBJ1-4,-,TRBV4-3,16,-,TGCGCCAGCAGCCAAGATAGTCTGGGACGGGGGGAAAAACTGTTTTTT,CASSQDSLGRGEKLFF
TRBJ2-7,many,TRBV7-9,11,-,TGTGCCAGCAGCTGGACACGCGAGCAGTACTTC,CASSWTREQYF
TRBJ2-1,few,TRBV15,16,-,TGTGCCACCAGCAGAGATTTCGGAGGGAACTACAATGAGCAGTTCTTC,CATSRDFGGNYNEQFF
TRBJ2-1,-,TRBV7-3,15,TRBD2,TGTGCCAGCAGCTCCGGTGGACTAGCTCAGCATGAGCAGTTCTTC,CASSSGGLAQHEQFF
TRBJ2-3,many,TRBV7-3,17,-,TGTGCCAGCAGCTTAACGGCGACCCAACGAGGCACAGATACGCAGTATTTT,CASSLTATQRGTDTQYF